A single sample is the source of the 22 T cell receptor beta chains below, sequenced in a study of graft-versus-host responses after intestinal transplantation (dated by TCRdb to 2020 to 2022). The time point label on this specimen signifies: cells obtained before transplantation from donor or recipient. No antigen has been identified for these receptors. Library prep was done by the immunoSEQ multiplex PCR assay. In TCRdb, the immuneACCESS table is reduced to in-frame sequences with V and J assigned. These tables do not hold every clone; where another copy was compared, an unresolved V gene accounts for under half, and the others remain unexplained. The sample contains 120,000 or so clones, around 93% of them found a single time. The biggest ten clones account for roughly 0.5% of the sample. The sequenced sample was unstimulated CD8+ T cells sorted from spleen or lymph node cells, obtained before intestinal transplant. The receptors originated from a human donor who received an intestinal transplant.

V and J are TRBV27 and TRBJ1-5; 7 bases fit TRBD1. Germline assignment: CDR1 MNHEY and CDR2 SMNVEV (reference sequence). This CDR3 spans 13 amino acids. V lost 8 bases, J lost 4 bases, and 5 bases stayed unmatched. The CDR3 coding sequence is TGTGCCAGCTCCCGGGACAGTAATCAGCCCCAGCATTTT. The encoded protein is CASSRDSNQPQHF.

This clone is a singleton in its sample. CDR3 loop: CASSERGPPYEQYF. The DNA of the CDR3 is TGTGCCAGCAGTGAAAGGGGTCCGCCCTACGAGCAGTACTTC. This rearrangement joins TRBV6-1 to TRBJ2-7; D might be TRBD1 (5 bases). The V and J ends lost 2 bases and 2 bases respectively, with 10 bases between them. The CDR3 sequence is 14 residues long. Germline loops: CDR1 MNHNS, CDR2 SASEGT.

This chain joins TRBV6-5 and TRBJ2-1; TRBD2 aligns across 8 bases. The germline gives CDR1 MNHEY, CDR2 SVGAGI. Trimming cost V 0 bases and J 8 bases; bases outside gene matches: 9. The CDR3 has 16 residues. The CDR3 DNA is TGTGCCAGCAGTTACTCGATCTCGGGAGGGGGGGATGAGCAGTTCTTC. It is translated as CASSYSISGGGDEQFF.

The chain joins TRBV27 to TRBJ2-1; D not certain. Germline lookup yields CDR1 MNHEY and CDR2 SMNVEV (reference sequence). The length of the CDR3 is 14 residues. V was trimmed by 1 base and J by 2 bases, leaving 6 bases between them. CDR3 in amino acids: CASSLLGPYNEQFF. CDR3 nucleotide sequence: TGTGCCAGCAGTTTATTAGGGCCCTACAATGAGCAGTTCTTC.

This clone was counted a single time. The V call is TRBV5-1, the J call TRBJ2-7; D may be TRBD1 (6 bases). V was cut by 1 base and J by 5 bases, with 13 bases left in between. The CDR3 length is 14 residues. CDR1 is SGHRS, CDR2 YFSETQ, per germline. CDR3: CASSLITGTDEQYF. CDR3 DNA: TGCGCCAGCAGCTTGATCACAGGGACCGACGAGCAGTACTTC.

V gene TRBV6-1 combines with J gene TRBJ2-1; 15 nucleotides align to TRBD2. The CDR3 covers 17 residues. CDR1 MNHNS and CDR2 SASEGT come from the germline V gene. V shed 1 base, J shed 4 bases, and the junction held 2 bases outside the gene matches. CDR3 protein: CASSEGTSGRVYNEQFF. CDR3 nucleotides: TGTGCCAGCAGTGAAGGGACTAGCGGGAGGGTATACAATGAGCAGTTCTTC.

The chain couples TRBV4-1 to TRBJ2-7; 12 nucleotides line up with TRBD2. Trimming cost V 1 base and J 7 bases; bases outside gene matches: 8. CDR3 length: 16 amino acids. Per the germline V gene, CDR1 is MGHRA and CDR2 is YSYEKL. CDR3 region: CASSQVRLAGGNEQYF. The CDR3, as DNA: TGCGCCAGCAGCCAAGTTCGTCTAGCGGGAGGGAATGAGCAGTACTTC.

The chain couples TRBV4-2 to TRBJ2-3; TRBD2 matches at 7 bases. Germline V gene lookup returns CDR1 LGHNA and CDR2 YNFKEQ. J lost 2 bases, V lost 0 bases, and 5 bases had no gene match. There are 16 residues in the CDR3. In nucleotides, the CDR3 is TGTGCCAGCAGCCAAGAAAGCGGGATCTACACAGATACGCAGTATTTT. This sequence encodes CASSQESGIYTDTQYF.

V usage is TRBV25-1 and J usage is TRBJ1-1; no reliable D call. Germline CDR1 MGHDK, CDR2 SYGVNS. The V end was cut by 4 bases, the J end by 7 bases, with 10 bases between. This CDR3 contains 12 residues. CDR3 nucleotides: TGTGCCAGCAGTGTGAGTGTGGATGAAGCTTTCTTT. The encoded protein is CASSVSVDEAFF. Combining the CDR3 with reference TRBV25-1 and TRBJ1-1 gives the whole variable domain EADIYQTPRYLVIGTGKKITLECSQTMGHDKMYWYQQDPGMELHLIHYSYGVNSTEKGDLSSESTVSRIRTEHFPLTLESARPSHTSQYLCASSVSVDEAFFGQGTRLTVV.

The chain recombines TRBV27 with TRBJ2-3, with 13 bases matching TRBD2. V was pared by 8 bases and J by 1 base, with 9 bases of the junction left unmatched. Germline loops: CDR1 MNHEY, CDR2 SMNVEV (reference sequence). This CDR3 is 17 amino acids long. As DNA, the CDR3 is TGTGCCAGCCGTCCGGGACTAGCGGGAAGGGGCACAGATACGCAGTATTTT. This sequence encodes CASRPGLAGRGTDTQYF.

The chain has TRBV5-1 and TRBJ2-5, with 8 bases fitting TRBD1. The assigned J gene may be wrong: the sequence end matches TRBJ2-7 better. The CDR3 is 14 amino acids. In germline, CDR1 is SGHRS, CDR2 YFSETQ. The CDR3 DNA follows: TGCGCCAGCAGCTTAAGTGACAGGGGTGACGAGCAGTACTTC. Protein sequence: CASSLSDRGDEQYF.

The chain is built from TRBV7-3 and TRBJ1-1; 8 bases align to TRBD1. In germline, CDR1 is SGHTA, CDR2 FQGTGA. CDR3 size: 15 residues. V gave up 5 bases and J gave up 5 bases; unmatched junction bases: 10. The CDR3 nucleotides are TGTGCCAGCAGCCCAAGCGGACAGGGACGGACTGAAGCTTTCTTT. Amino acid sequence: CASSPSGQGRTEAFF.

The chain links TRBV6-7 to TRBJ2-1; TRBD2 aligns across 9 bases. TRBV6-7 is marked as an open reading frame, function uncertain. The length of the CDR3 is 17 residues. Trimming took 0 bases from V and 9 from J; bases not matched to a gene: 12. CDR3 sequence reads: CASSYSKYTLAGSEQFF. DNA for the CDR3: TGTGCCAGCAGTTACTCGAAGTATACTCTAGCGGGAAGTGAGCAGTTCTTC.

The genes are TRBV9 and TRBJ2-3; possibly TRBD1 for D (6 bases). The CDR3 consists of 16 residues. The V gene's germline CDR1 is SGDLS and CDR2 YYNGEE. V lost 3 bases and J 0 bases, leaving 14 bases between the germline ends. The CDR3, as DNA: TGTGCCAGCAGCGCCCAGGGACACCGAAGCACAGATACGCAGTATTTT. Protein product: CASSAQGHRSTDTQYF.

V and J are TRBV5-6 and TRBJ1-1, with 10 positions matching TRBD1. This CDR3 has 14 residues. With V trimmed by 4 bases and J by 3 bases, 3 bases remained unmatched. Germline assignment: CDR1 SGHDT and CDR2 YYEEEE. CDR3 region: CASSETGGDTEAFF. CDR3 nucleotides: TGTGCCAGCAGCGAGACAGGGGGCGACACTGAAGCTTTCTTT.

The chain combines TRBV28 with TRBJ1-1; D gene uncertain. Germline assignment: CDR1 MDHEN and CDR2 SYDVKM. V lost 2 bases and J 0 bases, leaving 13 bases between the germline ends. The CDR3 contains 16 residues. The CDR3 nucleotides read TGTGCCAGCAGTTTAGAGACATTTGGGGTGAACACTGAAGCTTTCTTT. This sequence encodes CASSLETFGVNTEAFF.

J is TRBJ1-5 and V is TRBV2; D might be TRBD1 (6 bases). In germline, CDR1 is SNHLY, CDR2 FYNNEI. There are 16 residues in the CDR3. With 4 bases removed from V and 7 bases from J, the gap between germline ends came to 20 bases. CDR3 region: CASSARGAEMVQPQHF. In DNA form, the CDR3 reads TGTGCCAGCAGTGCCCGGGGGGCGGAGATGGTCCAGCCCCAGCATTTT.

The CDR3 DNA reads TGTGCCAGCAGTGAATCGGTGGGACAGTTTTTTCCAACTAATGAAAAACTGTTTTTT. Its translation: CASSESVGQFFPTNEKLFF. The rearrangement uses TRBV2 and TRBJ1-4; 7 positions match TRBD1. Trimming took 2 bases from V and 0 from J; bases not matched to a gene: 12. The CDR3 contains 19 residues. Germline CDR1 SNHLY, CDR2 FYNNEI.

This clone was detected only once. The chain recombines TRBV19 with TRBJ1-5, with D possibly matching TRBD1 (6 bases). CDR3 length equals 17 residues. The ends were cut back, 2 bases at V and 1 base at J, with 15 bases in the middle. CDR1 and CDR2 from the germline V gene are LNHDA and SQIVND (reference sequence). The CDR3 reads CASSISQGSWSNQPQHF. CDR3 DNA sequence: TGTGCCAGTAGTATATCGCAGGGGTCGTGGAGCAATCAGCCCCAGCATTTT.

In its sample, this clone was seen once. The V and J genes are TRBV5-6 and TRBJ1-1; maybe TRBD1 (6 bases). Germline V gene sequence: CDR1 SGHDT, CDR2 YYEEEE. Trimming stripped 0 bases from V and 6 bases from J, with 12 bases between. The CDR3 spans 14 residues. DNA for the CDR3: TGTGCCAGCAGCTTGGGAGGACAGTTCCCTGAAGCTTTCTTT. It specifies CASSLGGQFPEAFF.

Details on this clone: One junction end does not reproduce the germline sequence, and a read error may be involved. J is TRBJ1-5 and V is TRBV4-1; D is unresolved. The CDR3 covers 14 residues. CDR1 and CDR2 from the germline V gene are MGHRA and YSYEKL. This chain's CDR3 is CASSRASLDQAQHF. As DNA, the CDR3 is TGCGCCAGCAGCCGAGCTTCCCTCGATCAGGCCCAGCATTTT.

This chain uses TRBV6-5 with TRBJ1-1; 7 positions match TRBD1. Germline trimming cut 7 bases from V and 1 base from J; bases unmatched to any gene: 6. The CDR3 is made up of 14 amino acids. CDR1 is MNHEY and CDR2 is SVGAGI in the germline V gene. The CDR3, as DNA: TGTGCCAGCACCAGCCGGGACAGGAACACTGAAGCTTTCTTT. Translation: CASTSRDRNTEAFF.